The 20 T cell receptor beta chains listed next were all sequenced from one sample in a study of blood T cell repertoires in COVID-19 (dated by TCRdb to 2020 to 2021). Libraries came from the immunoSEQ multiplex PCR assay. TCRdb took over this immuneACCESS table, retaining in-frame rearrangements with V and J assigned. Such tables are incomplete; in checked studies, under half of the missing clones stem from an unresolved V gene, and the remainder is unexplained. The sample profile shows roughly 330,000 clones; around 86% of them were found once. More than 9% of the sample is held by the ten biggest clonotypes. The sequenced sample consisted of PBMCs or T cells enriched from blood (not recorded which). Receptor source: a woman aged 18-29 years who had recovered from COVID-19.

This clone occurred a few times. The V gene is TRBV28, the J gene TRBJ1-6, with TRBD1 matching over 7 bases. Germline assignment: CDR1 MDHEN and CDR2 SYDVKM. CDR3 length: 17 residues. The J segment lost 4 bases and the V segment lost 1 base, leaving 7 bases of the junction unmatched. CDR3 nucleotides: TGTGCCAGCAGTTTATCACCTGGGACAGAGTATAATTCACCCCTCCACTTT. This encodes CASSLSPGTEYNSPLHF.

The gene calls are TRBV6-5 and TRBJ1-5; possible D gene TRBD1, 5 bases. The ends were cut back, 5 bases at V and 6 bases at J, with 11 bases in the middle. Germline V CDR1 and CDR2: MNHEY, SVGAGI. The CDR3 is 13 amino acids. Written as DNA, the CDR3 is TGTGCCAGCAGTAGCGGGGGTACTCAGCCCCAGCATTTT. This gives the protein CASSSGGTQPQHF.

This sequence joins TRBV28 and TRBJ2-2; TRBD2 is a possible D gene (6 bases). Trimming took off 6 bases at V and 0 bases at J, with 11 bases between the two ends. The CDR3 is 15 residues long. Looked up from germline, CDR1 is MDHEN and CDR2 is SYDVKM. The CDR3 is CASSPGGTNTGELFF. The CDR3 nucleotides are TGTGCCAGCAGCCCCGGAGGGACGAACACCGGGGAGCTGTTTTTT.

This clone was found a few times. CDR3 in amino acids: CASSIDEGGGANVLTF. DNA of the CDR3: TGTGCCAGTAGTATAGATGAGGGTGGAGGGGCCAACGTCCTGACTTTC. V gene TRBV19 combines with J gene TRBJ2-6; possible D gene TRBD2, 5 bases. V was clipped by 0 bases and J by 4 bases, with 10 bases between them. Looked up from germline, CDR1 is LNHDA and CDR2 is SQIVND (reference sequence). The CDR3 loop spans 16 amino acids.

This clone has only one observation. The CDR3 region has the DNA TGTGCCAGCAGCGTATTAACTAGCGGGGGGAATGAGCAGTTCTTC. Amino acids: CASSVLTSGGNEQFF. The chain links TRBV9 to TRBJ2-1, with 12 bases lining up with TRBD2. The ends lost 1 base at V and 7 bases at J; junction bases unmatched: 3. The CDR3 covers 15 residues. Germline loops: CDR1 SGDLS, CDR2 YYNGEE.

The CDR3 DNA is TGTGCCAGCAGTCAGGGGTCGGGGAACCAGCCCCAGCATTTT. As protein: CASSQGSGNQPQHF. V and J are TRBV2 and TRBJ1-5; maybe TRBD1 (6 bases). The germline V and J ends were trimmed by 5 bases and 7 bases, with 15 bases remaining between them. In germline, CDR1 is SNHLY, CDR2 FYNNEI. CDR3 length equals 14 residues.

The chain links TRBV28 to TRBJ1-4; D not resolved. Trimming pared 7 bases from V and 0 bases from J, leaving 15 bases between. The germline gives CDR1 MDHEN, CDR2 SYDVKM. The CDR3 sequence is 16 residues long. The CDR3, as DNA: TGTGCCAGCACCCTAAAAGGAGGTTCAACTAATGAAAAACTGTTTTTT. It encodes CASTLKGGSTNEKLFF.

V and J are TRBV29-1 and TRBJ2-3; 11 bases match TRBD2. This CDR3 spans 15 amino acids. Germline values: CDR1 SQVTM, CDR2 ANQGSEA. V lost 8 bases to trimming and J lost 2 bases; unmatched junction nucleotides: 9. The chain's CDR3 is CSSLLTSGITDTQYF. CDR3 DNA: TGCAGCTCCCTCCTGACTAGCGGGATCACAGATACGCAGTATTTT.

The chain uses TRBV30 and TRBJ2-1; tentative D call: TRBD1 (6 bases). Germline loops: CDR1 GTSNPN, CDR2 SVGIG (reference sequence). This CDR3 has 14 amino acids. Trimming shortened V by 0 bases and J by 6 bases, and 12 bases separated the two germline ends. The CDR3 region has the DNA TGTGCCTGGAGTGTACTGGGGGCCATCAATGAGCAGTTCTTC. This codes for CAWSVLGAINEQFF.

This chain connects TRBV14 to TRBJ1-2; 11 nucleotides match TRBD1. This CDR3 spans 15 amino acids. Germline values: CDR1 SGHDN, CDR2 FVKESK. V dropped 7 bases and J dropped 13; count of bases not matched to a gene: 17. As DNA, the CDR3 is TGTGCCAGCACCCACAGGGGGACAGGGGGAGGGCAAGGCACCTTC. Its translation is CASTHRGTGGGQGTF.

The chain combines TRBV6-5 with TRBJ1-6; no clear D. CDR3 size: 13 residues. Germline CDR1 is MNHEY and CDR2 is SVGAGI. V was cut by 6 bases and J by 7 bases, with 10 bases left in between. The CDR3 loop reads CASSSQLNSPLHF. The DNA for the CDR3 is TGTGCCAGCAGCTCTCAACTAAATTCACCCCTCCACTTT.

In the case of this clone: Other DNA sequences in this sample translate to the same CDR3. This chain joins TRBV9 and TRBJ2-1; 11 positions agree with TRBD2. The CDR3 runs 15 residues. Germline V gives CDR1 SGDLS, CDR2 YYNGEE. With 3 bases clipped from V and 3 bases from J, the junction kept 2 bases outside the gene matches. For the CDR3, the DNA is TGTGCCAGCAGCGCGGGACTAGCGGACTACAATGAGCAGTTCTTC. It codes for CASSAGLADYNEQFF.

The gene calls are TRBV28 and TRBJ1-2, with 8 bases aligning to TRBD1. The germline V gene encodes CDR1 MDHEN and CDR2 SYDVKM. Trimming cost V 5 bases and J 6 bases; bases outside gene matches: 14. The CDR3 runs 16 residues. The CDR3 DNA sequence: TGTGCCAGCAGTATCGGTGGGACAGGTCGCAGCGATGGCTACACCTTC. Its protein product is CASSIGGTGRSDGYTF.

The chain recombines TRBV27 with TRBJ1-1; TRBD1 aligns across 10 bases. Germline V lookup: CDR1 MNHEY, CDR2 SMNVEV (reference sequence). V lost 6 bases and J lost 5; bases outside the gene matches: 12. This CDR3 has 16 residues. The CDR3 sequence is CASRSDRGPSSTEAFF. CDR3 in DNA: TGTGCCAGCAGGTCAGACAGGGGGCCGTCGAGTACTGAAGCTTTCTTT.

The V and J genes are TRBV6-2 or TRBV6-3 and TRBJ2-5; 7 nucleotides line up with TRBD2. Germline V gene data show CDR1 as MNHEY and CDR2 as SVGEGT. The J segment lost 2 bases and the V segment lost 3 bases, leaving 6 bases of the junction unmatched. The CDR3 is 15 residues long. CDR3 sequence (DNA): TGTGCCAGCAGTTATTTAGCGGGCACACAAGAGACCCAGTACTTC. It codes for CASSYLAGTQETQYF.

The gene calls are TRBV5-1 and TRBJ1-1; the D gene is possibly TRBD1 (5 bases). V lost 3 bases and J 7 bases, leaving 16 bases between the germline ends. Germline V gene lookup returns CDR1 SGHRS and CDR2 YFSETQ. The CDR3 covers 14 residues. The CDR3 protein is CASSSRRGTNEAFF. The DNA for the CDR3 is TGCGCCAGCAGCTCTCGCCGGGGGACGAATGAAGCTTTCTTT.

About this clone itself: Other nucleotide sequences from this sample produce the same CDR3. J is TRBJ1-1 and V is TRBV7-9; TRBD1 is a possible D gene (5 bases). The CDR3 runs to 13 residues. V was cut by 3 bases and J by 0 bases, with 5 bases left in between. From germline, CDR1 is SEHNR and CDR2 FQNEAQ (reference sequence). The DNA of the CDR3 is TGTGCCAGCAGCTTGGACATGAACACTGAAGCTTTCTTT. It translates to CASSLDMNTEAFF.

This clone was found a few times. The chain combines TRBV7-9 with TRBJ2-1, with D possibly matching TRBD2 (6 bases). Germline values: CDR1 SEHNR, CDR2 FQNEAQ (reference sequence). This CDR3 is built from 14 residues. V was cut by 5 bases and J by 8 bases, with 16 bases left in between. The DNA of the CDR3 is TGTGCCAGCAGCCGGAGTCGGGAGAGGGATGAGCAGTTCTTC. Protein sequence: CASSRSRERDEQFF.

J is TRBJ2-3 and V is TRBV7-3; 9 positions agree with TRBD2. This CDR3 has 16 residues. Germline CDR1 reads SGHTA; CDR2 reads FQGTGA. The J segment lost 3 bases and the V segment lost 2 bases, leaving 6 bases of the junction unmatched. Written as DNA, the CDR3 is TGTGCCAGCAGCTTAGGGGCTAGCGGGGATACAGATACGCAGTATTTT. The encoded protein is CASSLGASGDTDTQYF.

The chain has TRBV28 and TRBJ1-6; 8 bases match TRBD1. V lost 8 bases and J lost 8; bases outside the gene matches: 14. CDR3 length: 16 residues. Looked up from germline, CDR1 is MDHEN and CDR2 is SYDVKM. Here the CDR3 reads CASARDRSLIDSPLHF. CDR3 DNA: TGTGCCAGCGCCCGGGACAGGTCCCTCATTGATTCACCCCTCCACTTT.